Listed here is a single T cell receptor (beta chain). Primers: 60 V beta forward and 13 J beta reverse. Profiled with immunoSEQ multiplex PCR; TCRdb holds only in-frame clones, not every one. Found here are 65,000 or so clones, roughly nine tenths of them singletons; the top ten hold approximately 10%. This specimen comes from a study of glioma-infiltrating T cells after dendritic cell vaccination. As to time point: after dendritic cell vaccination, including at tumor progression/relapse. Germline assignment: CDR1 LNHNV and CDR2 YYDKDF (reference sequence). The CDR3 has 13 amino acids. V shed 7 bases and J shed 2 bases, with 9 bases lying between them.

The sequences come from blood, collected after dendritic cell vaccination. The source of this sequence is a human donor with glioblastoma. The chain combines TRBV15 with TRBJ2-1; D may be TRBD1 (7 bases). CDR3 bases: TGTGCCACCACAGGGGGGCCCTACAATGAGCAGTTCTTC. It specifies CATTGGPYNEQFF.